This TCR beta chain was sequenced for a study of blood T cells in healthy people across ages. A second PCR, run for about 6 to 11 cycles, used a sample-barcoded 5' primer plus a J-beta primer mix. A single record per CDR3 protein comes from TCRdb applying MiXCR to the 5' RACE reads. The sample has about 680,000 distinct CDR3 sequences, about half seen once. Researchers report isolating at least 6 million PBMCs per sample. The sequenced sample consisted of blood. This receptor was identified in a woman aged 60-70 years in good health.

The CDR3 region has the DNA TGTGCCAGCAGCGTAGACCCGTCAGATACGCAGTATTTT. Amino acid sequence: CASSVDPSDTQYF. The chain has TRBV7-2 and TRBJ2-3; the D is unclear. Germline-derived CDR1 and CDR2 are SGHTA and FQGNSA. The length of the CDR3 is 13 residues. The ends were cut back, 5 bases at V and 4 bases at J, with 10 bases in the middle.